This T cell receptor beta chain was identified in a study of identical twins. Overall study findings and caveats: Whereas memory repertoires showed no such difference, abundant cord blood beta clonotypes carried fewer insertions. Twin pairs' shared out-of-frame alpha sequences were enriched in low generation probability.

This clonotype was observed a handful of times. What it recognizes is unknown. Template switching, a step in the protocol, added a universal primer site, and cDNA carried unique molecular identifiers. TCRdb itself ran the 5' RACE reads through MiXCR, one entry per CDR3 protein. The table records some 660,000 distinct CDR3 sequences, roughly 8% of them present only once. CDR1 DFQATT and CDR2 SNEGSKA come from the germline V gene (reference sequence). V was shortened by 1 base and J by 7 bases, with 13 bases between the two germline ends. There are 13 residues in the CDR3. These data also featured in a second study, about yellow fever vaccine responses in identical twins.

Sequences were obtained from PBMCs. The chain joins TRBV20-1 to TRBJ2-5; D may be TRBD2 (5 bases). The origin of this receptor is a woman aged 18-29 years in good health. The CDR3 loop is CSARARPAGTQYF. The CDR3 nucleotides read TGCAGTGCTAGAGCACGCCCGGCGGGGACCCAGTACTTC.